Presented here are 17 T cell receptor beta chains from one specimen sequenced in a study of shared clonotypes between healthy human individuals. TCRdb keeps only in-frame clones here, not all; method: immunoSEQ multiplex PCR. The repertoire holds 500,000 to 650,000 clones, with around 80% as singletons. What was sequenced was PBMCs. Receptor source: a woman aged 40 to 50 in good health. Some clones in this sample may be carry-over from other donors' samples.

The chain employs TRBV7-3 and TRBJ2-6; D ambiguous. V lost 5 bases, J lost 2 bases, and 10 bases lay in between. The germline gives CDR1 SGHTA, CDR2 FQGTGA. There are 15 residues in the CDR3. This CDR3 is CASSHWPPGANVLTF. CDR3 coding DNA: TGTGCCAGCAGCCATTGGCCCCCTGGGGCCAACGTCCTGACTTTC.

This chain joins TRBV5-4 and TRBJ2-1; D is perhaps TRBD2 (6 bases). Germline CDR1 reads SGHNT; CDR2 reads YYREEE (reference sequence). The CDR3 extends over 15 amino acids. V was shortened by 3 bases and J by 4 bases, with 14 bases between the two germline ends. Here the CDR3 reads CASSSPGTRYNEQFF. The CDR3 coding sequence is TGTGCCAGCAGCTCCCCCGGGACTCGATACAATGAGCAGTTCTTC.

This rearrangement joins TRBV7-2 to TRBJ2-7, with TRBD2 identical over 10 bases. The length of the CDR3 is 15 residues. Germline-derived CDR1 and CDR2 are SGHTA and FQGNSA. V gave up 2 bases and J gave up 6 bases; unmatched junction bases: 7. The CDR3 nucleotides are TGTGCCAGCAGCTTATCGGCTAGCGGGAGTGTCGAGCAGTACTTC. This encodes CASSLSASGSVEQYF.

The chain employs TRBV6-5 and TRBJ1-4; D not resolved. Germline V gene data show CDR1 as MNHEY and CDR2 as SVGAGI. The CDR3 sequence is 13 residues long. Trimming cost V 1 base and J 8 bases, with 8 bases left between them. CDR3 region: CASSYWVGEKLFF. The CDR3 nucleotides are TGTGCCAGCAGTTACTGGGTAGGGGAAAAACTGTTTTTT.

This clone came up a few times. This chain joins TRBV28 and TRBJ1-1; possibly TRBD1 for D (5 bases). V was clipped by 9 bases and J by 5 bases, with 19 bases between them. Germline V CDR1 and CDR2: MDHEN, SYDVKM. This CDR3 region has 14 residues. CDR3 residues: CASRSSGRPTEAFF. CDR3 coding DNA: TGTGCCAGTAGGTCTTCAGGGCGGCCGACTGAAGCTTTCTTT.

This chain joins TRBV5-1 and TRBJ2-1; D is ambiguous. This CDR3 comprises 14 residues. Trimming took off 0 bases at V and 4 bases at J, with 8 bases between the two ends. The germline V gene has CDR1 SGHRS and CDR2 YFSETQ. CDR3 in amino acids: CASSLVAQYNEQFF. CDR3 coding DNA: TGCGCCAGCAGCTTGGTGGCCCAGTACAATGAGCAGTTCTTC.

This chain connects TRBV27 to TRBJ2-2; no definite D call. Germline values: CDR1 MNHEY, CDR2 SMNVEV (reference sequence). V was pared by 5 bases and J by 5 bases, with 12 bases between. The CDR3 has 14 amino acids. CDR3 coding DNA: TGTGCCAGCAGTCAGCGCCGCGGTACCGGGGAGCTGTTTTTT. Translated, it gives CASSQRRGTGELFF.

The rearrangement joins TRBV6-4 to TRBJ2-7, with D unresolved. The CDR3 is 15 residues long. Trimming removed 9 bases at V and 2 bases at J, with 20 bases between. In germline, CDR1 is MRHNA, CDR2 SNTAGT. The DNA of the CDR3 is TGTGCCAGTAGAAGACAAGGTGGAGACACCTACGAGCAGTACTTC. Translating it yields CASRRQGGDTYEQYF.

The chain combines TRBV21-1 with TRBJ2-7; the table names TRBD2, a call not compared with the DNA. TRBV21-1 is deemed a pseudogene. The CDR3 spans 13 residues. Here the CDR3 reads CARRRDCAYEQYF. In nucleotides, the CDR3 is TGTGCCAGACGACGGGACTGTGCCTACGAGCAGTACTTC.

Only one count was recorded for this clone. V is TRBV2 and J is TRBJ2-7; 8 nucleotides agree with TRBD1. CDR1 and CDR2 (germline): SNHLY, FYNNEI. J gave up 2 bases and V 6 bases, and 6 bases lay outside the gene matches. This CDR3 is 14 amino acids long. CDR3 DNA sequence: TGTGCCAGCAGAAGGACAGGGTCCCCCTACGAGCAGTACTTC. This sequence encodes CASRRTGSPYEQYF.

V and J are TRBV2 and TRBJ2-1; a possible D gene is TRBD2 (5 bases). This CDR3 contains 14 residues. The ends were cut back, 8 bases at V and 3 bases at J, with 14 bases in the middle. The germline V gene encodes CDR1 SNHLY and CDR2 FYNNEI. The CDR3, as DNA: TGTGCCAGCGAACCTCGGGATAACTACAATGAGCAGTTCTTC. It specifies CASEPRDNYNEQFF.

This chain connects TRBV2 to TRBJ2-7; 10 nucleotides match TRBD2. The V gene's germline CDR1 is SNHLY and CDR2 FYNNEI. The CDR3 length is 16 residues. With V trimmed by 2 bases and J by 2 bases, 6 bases remained unmatched. The CDR3 sequence is CASSESASGRPYEQYF. CDR3 sequence (DNA): TGTGCCAGCAGTGAAAGCGCTAGCGGGAGACCCTACGAGCAGTACTTC.

V gene TRBV5-1 combines with J gene TRBJ1-1; D perhaps matches TRBD1 (5 bases). The V end was cut by 3 bases, the J end by 1 base, with 13 bases between. The CDR3 is 15 residues long. Per the germline V gene, CDR1 is SGHRS and CDR2 is YFSETQ. The CDR3, as DNA: TGCGCCAGCAGCTCGTCCCGGGACGGGAACACTGAAGCTTTCTTT. Translation: CASSSSRDGNTEAFF.

This clone was recorded only once. The gene calls are TRBV6-5 and TRBJ1-2; 7 bases line up with TRBD1. With V trimmed by 7 bases and J by 4 bases, 12 bases remained unmatched. The CDR3 is made up of 15 amino acids. CDR1 and CDR2 (germline): MNHEY, SVGAGI. The CDR3: CASIDRATSTYGYTF. The CDR3 DNA reads TGTGCCAGCATAGACAGGGCGACTTCAACCTATGGCTACACCTTC.

This sequence joins TRBV6-5 and TRBJ1-5, with 7 positions matching TRBD1. The V and J ends lost 5 bases and 2 bases, in that order; junction bases with no gene match: 0. This CDR3 region has 13 residues. Germline assignment: CDR1 MNHEY and CDR2 SVGAGI. CDR3 residues: CASSQGGNQPQHF. The CDR3 DNA follows: TGTGCCAGCAGTCAGGGGGGCAATCAGCCCCAGCATTTT.

This clone occurred a few times. V gene TRBV27 combines with J gene TRBJ1-2; the D gene is possibly TRBD1 (5 bases). The V end lost 7 bases, the J end lost 0 bases, and 12 bases lay between the germline ends. The CDR3 is 14 residues long. Germline CDR1 is MNHEY and CDR2 is SMNVEV (reference sequence). CDR3 sequence: CASKGQGSNYGYTF. The CDR3 nucleotides read TGTGCCAGCAAAGGGCAGGGTTCTAACTATGGCTACACCTTC.

The chain employs TRBV7-3 and TRBJ2-2, with D tentatively TRBD1 or TRBD2 (6 bases each). V lost 2 bases and J lost 1, with 11 bases in between. From germline, CDR1 is SGHTA and CDR2 FQGTGA. The CDR3 is 16 amino acids. The CDR3 here is CASSLDRGVNTGELFF. CDR3 DNA: TGTGCCAGCAGCTTAGATAGGGGGGTGAACACCGGGGAGCTGTTTTTT.